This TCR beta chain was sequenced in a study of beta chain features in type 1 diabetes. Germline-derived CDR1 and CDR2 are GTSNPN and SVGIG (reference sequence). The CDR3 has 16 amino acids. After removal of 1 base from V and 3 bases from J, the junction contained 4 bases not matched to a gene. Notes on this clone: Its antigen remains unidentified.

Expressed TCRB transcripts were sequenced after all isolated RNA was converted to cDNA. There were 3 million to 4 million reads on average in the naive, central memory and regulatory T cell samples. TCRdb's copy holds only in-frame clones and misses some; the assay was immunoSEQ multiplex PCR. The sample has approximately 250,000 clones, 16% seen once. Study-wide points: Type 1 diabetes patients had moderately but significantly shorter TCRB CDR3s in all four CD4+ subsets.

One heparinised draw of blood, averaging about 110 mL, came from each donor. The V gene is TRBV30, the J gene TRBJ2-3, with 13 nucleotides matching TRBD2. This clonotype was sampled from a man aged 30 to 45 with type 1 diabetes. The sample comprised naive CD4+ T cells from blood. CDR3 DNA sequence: TGTGCCTGGAGTGAGGGACTAGCGGGGACGACAGATACGCAGTATTTT. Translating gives CAWSEGLAGTTDTQYF.